This section outlines one TCR beta chain sequence together with its context. These data originate in a study of low-dose radiotherapy and immunotherapy resistance in tumors. Study summary: Cohort 2 patients were irradiated with 1 Gy every two weeks, reaching 13 Gy over 26 weeks. Patients were treated with intravenous nivolumab at 240 mg every two weeks and were also dosed with ipilimumab at 1 mg/kg every six weeks.

Along with nivolumab and ipilimumab, donors received aspirin, low-dose cyclophosphamide and low-dose radiotherapy. All eligible patients presented with advanced solid tumors that contained no tumor-infiltrating lymphocytes. Alpha and beta chains were covered, as first-strand cDNA relied on TRAV- and TRBV-specific primers. The authors ran approximately 20 PCR cycles to amplify TCRs with a constant-region primer and V-primer adapter. TCRdb recomputed calls from the reads with MiXCR, one row per CDR3 protein. The sample holds approximately 11,000 distinct CDR3 sequences, less than 60% seen once. Between the trimmed V and J ends, which lost 8 bases and 0 bases, there was a span of 17 bases. The CDR3 sequence is 16 residues long.

This clonotype originated in a human donor with advanced metastatic prostate, ovarian, gallbladder or colorectal cancer (not recorded which). This table probably holds off-target reads from a library built for another chain. The chain is built from TRBV12-3 or TRBV12-4 and TRBJ2-1; no clear D gene. CDR3 amino acids: CASANLQISSYNEQFF. The CDR3 nucleotides are TGTGCCAGCGCTAACCTACAGATAAGCTCCTACAATGAGCAGTTCTTC.